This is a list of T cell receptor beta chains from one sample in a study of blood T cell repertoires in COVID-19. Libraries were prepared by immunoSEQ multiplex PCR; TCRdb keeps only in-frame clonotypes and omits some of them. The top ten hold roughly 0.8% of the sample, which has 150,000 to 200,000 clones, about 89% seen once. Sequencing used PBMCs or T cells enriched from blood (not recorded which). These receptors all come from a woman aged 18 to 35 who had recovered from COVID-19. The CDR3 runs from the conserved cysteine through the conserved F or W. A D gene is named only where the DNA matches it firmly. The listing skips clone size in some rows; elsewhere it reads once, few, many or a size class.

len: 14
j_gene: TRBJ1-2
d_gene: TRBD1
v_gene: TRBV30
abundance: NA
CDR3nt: TGTGCCTGCTCGGGACAGGGAAAAGGCTATGGCTACACCTTC
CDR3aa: CACSGQGKGYGYTF

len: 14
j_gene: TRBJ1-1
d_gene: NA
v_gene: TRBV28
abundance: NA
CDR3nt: TGTGCCAGCAGTTTAGGGCCTACCAACACTGAAGCTTTCTTT
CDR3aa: CASSLGPTNTEAFF

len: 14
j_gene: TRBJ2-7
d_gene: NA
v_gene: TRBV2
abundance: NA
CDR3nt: TGTGCCAGCAGTGACAGACAGACACTGGGAGAGCAGTACTTC
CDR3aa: CASSDRQTLGEQYF

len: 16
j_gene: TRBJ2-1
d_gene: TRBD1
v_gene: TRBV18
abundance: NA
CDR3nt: TGTGCCAGCTCACCACGCCACGGACAGGGAGTAAATGAGCAGTTCTTC
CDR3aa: CASSPRHGQGVNEQFF

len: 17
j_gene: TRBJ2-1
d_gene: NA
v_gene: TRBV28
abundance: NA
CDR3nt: TGTGCCAGCAGTCCCAAACTCGGAATGCCGGGTGACTATGAGCAGTTCTTC
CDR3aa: CASSPKLGMPGDYEQFF

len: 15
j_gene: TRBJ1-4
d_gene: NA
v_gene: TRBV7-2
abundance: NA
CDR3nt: TGTGCCAGCAGCAGCTCGCCCGGAACTAATGAAAAACTGTTTTTT
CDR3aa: CASSSSPGTNEKLFF

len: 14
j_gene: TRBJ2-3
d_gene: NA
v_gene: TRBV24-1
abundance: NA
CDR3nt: TGTGCCACCAGTCTTACAGGGAGCACAGATACGCAGTATTTT
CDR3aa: CATSLTGSTDTQYF

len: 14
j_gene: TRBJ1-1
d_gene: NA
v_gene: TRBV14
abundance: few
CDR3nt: TGTGCCAGCAGCCTCCGGGGTAGTACAGCTGAAGCTTTCTTT
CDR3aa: CASSLRGSTAEAFF

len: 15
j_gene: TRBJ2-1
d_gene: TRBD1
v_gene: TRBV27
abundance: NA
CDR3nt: TGTGCCAGCAGTCCCCCTCAGGGGGTCTACAATGAGCAGTTCTTC
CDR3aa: CASSPPQGVYNEQFF

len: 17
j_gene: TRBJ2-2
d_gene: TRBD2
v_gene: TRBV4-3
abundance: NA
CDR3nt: TGCGCCAGCAGCGAGACTAGCGGGAGACTGGACACCGGGGAGCTGTTTTTT
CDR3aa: CASSETSGRLDTGELFF

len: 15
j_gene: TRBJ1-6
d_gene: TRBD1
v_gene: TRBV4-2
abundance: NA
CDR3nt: TGTGCCAGCAGCCAAGAAGGGACAGGGGTCTCACCCCTCCACTTT
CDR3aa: CASSQEGTGVSPLHF

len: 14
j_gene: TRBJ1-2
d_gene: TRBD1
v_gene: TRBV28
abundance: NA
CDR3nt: TGTGCCAGCAGTTTGAGAGGGACAGGGTATGGCTACACCTTC
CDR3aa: CASSLRGTGYGYTF

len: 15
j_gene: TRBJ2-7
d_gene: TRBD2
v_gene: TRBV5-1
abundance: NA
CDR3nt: TGCGCCAGCAGCTGGGGACTAGCGGGAACCTACGAGCAGTACTTC
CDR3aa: CASSWGLAGTYEQYF

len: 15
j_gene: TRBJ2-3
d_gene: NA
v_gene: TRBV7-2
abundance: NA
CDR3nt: TGTGCCAGCAGCTTAGAAGCGGCGTACACAGATACGCAGTATTTT
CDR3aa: CASSLEAAYTDTQYF

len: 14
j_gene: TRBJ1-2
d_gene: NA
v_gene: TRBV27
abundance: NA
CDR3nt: TGTGCCAGCAGTTTATCTGCAGGCCCATATGGCTACACCTTC
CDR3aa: CASSLSAGPYGYTF

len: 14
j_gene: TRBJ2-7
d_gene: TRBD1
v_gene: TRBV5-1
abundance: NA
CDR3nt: TGCGCCAGCAGTCGGACAGGGGGCCGCTACGAGCAGTACTTC
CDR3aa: CASSRTGGRYEQYF

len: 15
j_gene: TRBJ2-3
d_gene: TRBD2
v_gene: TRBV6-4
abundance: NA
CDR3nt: TGTGCCAGCAGTGACGGAGCGGGGGGCACAGATACGCAGTATTTT
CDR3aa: CASSDGAGGTDTQYF

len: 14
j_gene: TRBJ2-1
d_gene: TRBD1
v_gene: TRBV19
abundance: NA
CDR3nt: TGTGCCAGTAAATCTGGACAGGGCGGGGATGAGCAGTTCTTC
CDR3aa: CASKSGQGGDEQFF

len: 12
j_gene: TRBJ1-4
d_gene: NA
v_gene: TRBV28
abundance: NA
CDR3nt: TGTGCCAGCTCCTCAGGAACTGAAAAACTGTTTTTT
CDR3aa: CASSSGTEKLFF

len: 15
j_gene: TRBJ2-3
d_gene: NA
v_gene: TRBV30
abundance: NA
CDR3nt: TGTGCCTGGACTCGGCGGGCAGTCGGCACAGATACGCAGTATTTT
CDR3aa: CAWTRRAVGTDTQYF

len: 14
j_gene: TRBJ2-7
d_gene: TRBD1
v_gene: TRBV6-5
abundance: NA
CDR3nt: TGTGCCAGCAGCCCCGGGACAGGGTCCTACGAGCAGTACTTC
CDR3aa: CASSPGTGSYEQYF

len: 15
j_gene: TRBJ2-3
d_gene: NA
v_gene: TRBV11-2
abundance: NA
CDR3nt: TGTGCCAGCAGCTTATTAACCGGGAGTACAGATACGCAGTATTTT
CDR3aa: CASSLLTGSTDTQYF

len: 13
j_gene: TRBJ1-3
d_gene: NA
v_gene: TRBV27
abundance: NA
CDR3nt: TGTGCCAGCAGTGCCGGGACTTCTAACACCATATATTTT
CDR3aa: CASSAGTSNTIYF

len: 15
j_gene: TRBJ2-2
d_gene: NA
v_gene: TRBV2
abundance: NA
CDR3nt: TGTGCCAGCAGTGAACGGGGTCCGATCGATGGGGAGCTGTTTTTT
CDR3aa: CASSERGPIDGELFF

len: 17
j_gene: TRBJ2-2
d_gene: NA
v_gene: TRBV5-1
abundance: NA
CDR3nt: TGCGCCAGCAGCTTGGGAAACCTCCCAGGGGCGGGCGGGGAGCTGTTTTTT
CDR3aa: CASSLGNLPGAGGELFF

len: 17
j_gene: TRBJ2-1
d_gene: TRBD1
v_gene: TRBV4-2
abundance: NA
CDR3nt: TGTGCCAGCAGCCAAGATCCCAGGGGGCGGTCTGGCAATGAGCAGTTCTTC
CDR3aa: CASSQDPRGRSGNEQFF

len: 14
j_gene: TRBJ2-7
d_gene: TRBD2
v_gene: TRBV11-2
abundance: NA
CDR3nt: TGTGCCAGCAGCTTAAACCTAGCGGGAGTCGAGCAGTACTTC
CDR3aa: CASSLNLAGVEQYF

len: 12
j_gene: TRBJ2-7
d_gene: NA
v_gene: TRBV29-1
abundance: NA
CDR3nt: TGCAGCGTGGAGGGGTTCTCCTACGAGCAGTACTTC
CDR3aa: CSVEGFSYEQYF